A single sample is the source of the 5 T cell receptor beta chains below, sequenced in a study of blood T cell repertoires in COVID-19. Assay used: immunoSEQ multiplex PCR; TCRdb lists only in-frame clones, some missing. The sample has around 97,000 clones; 80% to 90% are singletons. What was sequenced was peripheral blood. The receptor source for this set is a woman aged 55-69 years with acute or convalescent COVID-19.

This clone was counted once. The CDR3 bases are TGTGCCAGCAGCTTGGCCGGGACAGGGGGCTACGAGCAGTACTTC. Its protein product is CASSLAGTGGYEQYF. The chain recombines TRBV11-3 with TRBJ2-7; 11 positions agree with TRBD1. The ends lost 3 bases at V and 3 bases at J; junction bases unmatched: 4. Per germline, CDR1 SGHNT and CDR2 YENEEA. The CDR3 consists of 15 residues. Full variable domain (outside the CDR3, taken from reference TRBV11-3 and TRBJ2-7): EAGVVQSPRYKIIEKKQPVAFWCNPISGHNTLYWYLQNLGQGPELLIRYENEEAVDDSQLPKDRFSAERLKGVDSTLKIQPAELGDSAVYLCASSLAGTGGYEQYFGPGTRLTVT.

This clone was counted only a few times. The CDR3 protein is CASSAPGLAGGRINEQFF. The CDR3 DNA reads TGTGCCAGCAGCGCTCCGGGACTAGCGGGAGGGAGGATCAATGAGCAGTTCTTC. The genes are TRBV27 and TRBJ2-1; 16 bases are a match to TRBD2. From germline, CDR1 is MNHEY and CDR2 SMNVEV (reference sequence). The ends lost 6 bases at V and 6 bases at J; junction bases unmatched: 11. The CDR3 length is 18 residues.

The chain combines TRBV27 with TRBJ2-7, with D perhaps matching TRBD1 (6 bases). There are 13 residues in the CDR3. Trimming shortened V by 2 bases and J by 1 base, and 6 bases separated the two germline ends. Germline V lookup: CDR1 MNHEY, CDR2 SMNVEV (reference sequence). The CDR3 is CASSLTGSYEQYV. In DNA, the CDR3 is TGTGCCAGCAGTTTAACAGGGTCCTACGAGCAGTACGTC.

The rearrangement uses TRBV28 and TRBJ2-7; TRBD1 matches at 9 bases. The trim removed 7 bases at V and 2 bases at J, leaving 6 bases unmatched. CDR3 length: 14 residues. The V gene's germline CDR1 is MDHEN and CDR2 SYDVKM. Written as DNA, the CDR3 is TGTGCCAGCACTCACAGGGGGCTACCCTACGAGCAGTACTTC. This encodes CASTHRGLPYEQYF.

V and J are TRBV11-2 and TRBJ1-3, with a possible D match to TRBD1 (5 bases). CDR1 SGHAT and CDR2 FQNNGV come from the germline V gene. The CDR3 spans 16 residues. V was trimmed by 4 bases and J by 2 bases, leaving 15 bases between them. The CDR3 coding sequence is TGTGCCAGCAGCTCCCGCGGGGGTTTACCTGGAAACACCATATATTTT. Translating it yields CASSSRGGLPGNTIYF.